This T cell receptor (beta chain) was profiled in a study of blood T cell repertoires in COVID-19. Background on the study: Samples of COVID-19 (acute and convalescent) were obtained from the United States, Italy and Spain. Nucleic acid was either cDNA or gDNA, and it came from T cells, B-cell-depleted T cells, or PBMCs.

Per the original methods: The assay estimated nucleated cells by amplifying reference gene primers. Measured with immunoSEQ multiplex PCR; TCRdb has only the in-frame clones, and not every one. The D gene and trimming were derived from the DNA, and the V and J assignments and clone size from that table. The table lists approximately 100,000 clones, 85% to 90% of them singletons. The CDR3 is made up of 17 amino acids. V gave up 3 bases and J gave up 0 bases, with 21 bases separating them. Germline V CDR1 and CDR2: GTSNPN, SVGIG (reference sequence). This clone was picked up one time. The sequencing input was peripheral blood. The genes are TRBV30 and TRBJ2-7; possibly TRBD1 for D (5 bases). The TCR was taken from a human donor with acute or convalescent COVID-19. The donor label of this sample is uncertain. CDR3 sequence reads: CAWRDSSGHKISYEQYF. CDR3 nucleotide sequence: TGTGCCTGGAGGGATAGCTCCGGACATAAAATCTCCTACGAGCAGTACTTC.